This passage covers 12 T cell receptor beta chains from one sample sequenced in a study. TCRdb reprocessed the RT-PCR reads with MiXCR, giving one entry per CDR3 protein. Among about 680,000 distinct CDR3 sequences listed, 13% to 15% were seen once. Sequencing used memory CD4+ T cells from blood. These receptors all come from a female donor in good health, serving as a healthy control.

This chain links TRBV12-3 or TRBV12-4 with TRBJ2-7; D is uncertain. V lost 6 bases and J lost 7, with 10 bases in between. The CDR3 runs to 11 residues. DNA for the CDR3: TGTGCCAGCAGCCAATCCCGGGAGCAGTACTTC. Amino acid sequence: CASSQSREQYF.

The chain joins TRBV3-1 to TRBJ1-1; TRBD1 matches 10 bases. Germline values: CDR1 LGHDT, CDR2 YNNKEL (reference sequence). The CDR3 runs to 15 residues. Trimming cost V 9 bases and J 1 base; bases outside gene matches: 8. The CDR3: CASIPRDRGNTEAFF. For the CDR3, the DNA is TGTGCCAGTATCCCGAGGGACAGGGGGAACACTGAAGCTTTCTTT.

This clonotype was seen many times. The rearrangement joins TRBV20-1 to TRBJ1-5; a weak D match, TRBD1 (5 bases). CDR1 and CDR2 (germline): DFQATT, SNEGSKA (reference sequence). V dropped 4 bases and J dropped 6 bases, with 19 bases sitting between them. The CDR3 is 15 residues long. Here the CDR3 DNA reads TGCAGTGCTAAGGCCCCGGGGGGGGTCCGTCAGCCCCAGCATTTT. Its protein is CSAKAPGGVRQPQHF.

This clonotype was seen many times. The chain uses TRBV6-5 and TRBJ2-3; D is uncertain. Germline assignment: CDR1 MNHEY and CDR2 SVGAGI. CDR3 length: 15 residues. The V end was cut by 1 base, the J end by 1 base, with 9 bases between. CDR3 protein: CASSYYSGGTDTQYF. In DNA, the CDR3 is TGTGCCAGCAGTTACTATTCCGGAGGCACAGATACGCAGTATTTT.

This clonotype was picked up a small number of times. The chain uses TRBV7-9 and TRBJ1-6; 9 bases match TRBD1. This CDR3 contains 14 residues. Germline V gives CDR1 SEHNR, CDR2 FQNEAQ (reference sequence). The junction had 7 bases not matched to a gene; V was cut back by 6 bases and J by 10 bases. The CDR3 DNA follows: TGTGCCAGCAGTCAGTGGACAGGGGAGTCACCCCTCCACTTT. It yields the protein CASSQWTGESPLHF.

The chain combines TRBV3-1 with TRBJ2-7; D uncertain. V lost 4 bases and J lost 0, with 10 bases in between. The CDR3 is 14 residues long. Germline V gene lookup returns CDR1 LGHDT and CDR2 YNNKEL (reference sequence). The CDR3 region has the DNA TGTGCCAGCAGCCCGGACCCGCACTCCTACGAGCAGTACTTC. Its translation: CASSPDPHSYEQYF.

This clonotype showed up just a few times. This sequence joins TRBV5-1 and TRBJ2-1; 8 nucleotides align to TRBD1. The V and J ends lost 0 bases and 9 bases, in that order; junction bases with no gene match: 11. Germline values: CDR1 SGHRS, CDR2 YFSETQ. This CDR3 is 16 amino acids long. CDR3 amino acids: CASSLAVDRAIGEQFF. As DNA, the CDR3 is TGCGCCAGCAGCTTGGCGGTGGACAGGGCGATAGGTGAGCAGTTCTTC.

The gene calls are TRBV5-1 and TRBJ1-1; D is possibly TRBD1 (5 bases). Germline V gene lookup returns CDR1 SGHRS and CDR2 YFSETQ. There are 13 residues in the CDR3. Trimming took off 5 bases at V and 0 bases at J, with 8 bases between the two ends. The CDR3 nucleotides are TGCGCCAGCAGGGACACTCTGAACACTGAAGCTTTCTTT. Protein: CASRDTLNTEAFF. The whole variable domain, remainder taken from reference TRBV5-1 and TRBJ1-1, is KAGVTQTPRYLIKTRGQQVTLSCSPISGHRSVSWYQQTPGQGLQFLFEYFSETQRNKGNFPGRFSGRQFSNSRSEMNVSTLELGDSALYLCASRDTLNTEAFFGQGTRLTVV.

The chain is built from TRBV5-5 and TRBJ1-3; maybe TRBD1 (6 bases). The length of the CDR3 is 14 residues. Trimming removed 3 bases from V and 8 bases from J, with 15 bases in between. The germline V gene has CDR1 SGHKS and CDR2 YYEKEE (reference sequence). In DNA, the CDR3 is TGTGCCAGCAGCTACACAGGGACCGCTGACACCATATATTTT. Its protein is CASSYTGTADTIYF.

V is TRBV14 and J is TRBJ1-2, with D perhaps matching TRBD1 (5 bases). The V gene lost 0 bases and the J gene lost 5 bases, with 13 bases spanning the gap. Germline lookup yields CDR1 SGHDN and CDR2 FVKESK. The CDR3 extends over 15 amino acids. The CDR3 loop reads CASSQDPGGKYGYTF. In DNA, the CDR3 is TGTGCCAGCAGCCAAGATCCGGGGGGGAAATATGGCTACACCTTC.

This sequence joins TRBV4-1 and TRBJ2-7; 7 nucleotides line up with TRBD2. The CDR3 sequence is 15 residues long. Germline V CDR1 and CDR2: MGHRA, YSYEKL. V was pared by 1 base and J by 2 bases, with 5 bases of the junction left unmatched. The CDR3 here is CASSQVAGETYEQYF. CDR3 sequence (DNA): TGCGCCAGCAGCCAAGTTGCGGGAGAAACCTACGAGCAGTACTTC.

The gene calls are TRBV28 and TRBJ2-3; 11 bases map to TRBD1. CDR3 length: 15 amino acids. J lost 10 bases, V lost 4 bases, and 10 bases had no gene match. Germline V gives CDR1 MDHEN, CDR2 SYDVKM. The CDR3 nucleotides are TGTGCCAGCAGTTCGATGGGACAGGGGGTCGAGTCGCAGTATTTT. Its protein is CASSSMGQGVESQYF. The full variable domain, rest sourced from reference TRBV28 and TRBJ2-3, is DVKVTQSSRYLVKRTGEKVFLECVQDMDHENMFWYRQDPGLGLRLIYFSYDVKMKEKGDIPEGYSVSREKKERFSLILESASTNQTSMYLCASSSMGQGVESQYFGPGTRLTVL.